This TCR beta chain was profiled in a study of T cell responses to AZD1222 COVID-19 vaccine (dated by TCRdb to the early 2020s). Regarding the complete study: AZD1222 recipients with second doses at about 4 weeks or about 12 weeks were pooled, because spike-specific TCR depth and breadth did not differ between schedules. A total of roughly 240 trial participants underwent TCR sequencing, of whom 200 to 220 received two doses of AZD1222 and approximately 25 received two doses of the MenACWY control vaccine. Enrollment into the trials was organized by age into subgroups of 18-55, 56-69 and 70-plus years, and those subgroups contained approximately 160, 26 and 62 TCR-sequenced participants, respectively.

As concerns this clone: Its antigen has not been determined. Per-nucleotide qualities are absent, and no much larger clonotype sits a single base away.

Paper-wide results and their limitations: Reportedly, almost half of the unique spike-specific TCRs recognized epitopes lying outside the regions that are mutated in the B.1.351 and B.1.1.7 variants. The vaccine-associated CD4 TCRs covered the entire spike protein, and the dominant responses fell in regions 160-218 and 743-854. In the small 56-69-year group, the increase in depth fell short of significance, most likely because of low power. Conclusions about previously exposed vaccinees are limited, since just a handful of AZD1222 recipients were seropositive for SARS-CoV-2 at baseline. Because no day 14 peak-response samples were available, the repertoires could be characterized only after the peak T cell response. A significant rise in spike-specific TCR breadth and depth was observed after two AZD1222 doses relative to day 0 and relative to MenACWY recipients. Most participants were white British and females outnumbered males, and the authors suggested that clonal diversity may have been underestimated.

The CDR3 regions of human TCRbeta chains were analyzed by immunosequencing. The study's processing was this. Repertoire TCRs were matched against a reference library of SARS-CoV-2-specific TCRs generated with the MIRA antigen-specificity platform. Breadth was defined as the fraction of unique TCRs that were SARS-CoV-2-associated, and depth was defined as the fraction of total T cells that were SARS-CoV-2-associated. Using the MIRA data, every spike-specific TCR was mapped to the spike region that the TCR reacted to and assigned to either a CD4 or a CD8 class. Log10-transformed breadth and depth values were compared by one-way ANOVA with Sidak's multiple comparisons tests. TCRdb holds this immuneACCESS table with in-frame rearrangements only. Some clones are missing; in checked studies, unresolved V genes explain under half, and the rest has no known cause. V and J calls and clone size are given by that table; D and trimming were obtained from the DNA. In this sample the table shows 160,000 or so clones, about 90% of which occur a single time. The ten largest make up 1.5% to 2% of the sample.

V loses 5 bases of germline sequence and J loses 2 bases, and the interval between the two ends is 9 bases. From cysteine to phenylalanine, the CDR3 is 13 amino acids long. The DNA shown is the 39-base CDR3, in frame from base 1. As encoded in the germline V gene, CDR1 is SGHVS while CDR2 is FQNEAQ. Reading the label with the study, this specimen's time point is: baseline before first vaccination. Samples from vaccinated people were obtained from the UK trials COV001 and COV002, which included a single-blind randomized controlled phase 2/3 trial of AZD1222 (ChAdOx1 nCoV-19) in healthy adults. Trial participant PBMC samples were collected at day 0 and day 28 after the second dose for TCRbeta chain sequencing.

The sample consisted of peripheral blood, taken on day 0 of AZD1222 vaccination. This sequence originates from an adult in good health. The V and J genes are TRBV7-8 and TRBJ2-5; a confident D gene designation cannot be given. CDR3 protein: CASSRRTQETQYF. The DNA reads as follows: TGTGCCAGCAGCCGCCGGACGCAAGAGACCCAGTACTTC.